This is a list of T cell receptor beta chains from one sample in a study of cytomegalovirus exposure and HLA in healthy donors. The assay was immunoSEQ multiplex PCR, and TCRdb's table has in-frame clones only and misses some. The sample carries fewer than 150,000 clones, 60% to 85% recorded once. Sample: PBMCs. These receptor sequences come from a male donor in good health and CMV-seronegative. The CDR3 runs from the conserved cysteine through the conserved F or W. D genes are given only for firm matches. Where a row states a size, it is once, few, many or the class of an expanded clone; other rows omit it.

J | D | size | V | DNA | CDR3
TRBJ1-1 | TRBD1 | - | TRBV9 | TGTGCCAGCAGCGTAGATCCCACAGGGGGCTTGGTCACTGAAGCTTTCTTT | CASSVDPTGGLVTEAFF
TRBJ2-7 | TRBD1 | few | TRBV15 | TGTGCCACCAGCAGAGGAGATTTGGCCGGGACAGGAGTCTACGAGCAGTACTTC | CATSRGDLAGTGVYEQYF
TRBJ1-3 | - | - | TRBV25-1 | TGTGCCAGCAGTCCGCCAAGGGGAAGCTCTGGAAACACCATATATTTT | CASSPPRGSSGNTIYF
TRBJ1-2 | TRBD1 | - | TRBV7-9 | TGTGCCAGCAGCTCAGGGGGGGGACAGGGGCCCCTCGTTGGCTACACCTTC | CASSSGGGQGPLVGYTF
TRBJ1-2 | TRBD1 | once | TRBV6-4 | TGTGCCAGCAGTCCCAATAACAGGGGGCGCGGGGGCTACACCTTC | CASSPNNRGRGGYTF
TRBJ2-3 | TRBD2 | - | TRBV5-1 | TGCGCCAGCAGCTTCCAGCTAGCGGGAGCAGATACGCAGTATTTT | CASSFQLAGADTQYF
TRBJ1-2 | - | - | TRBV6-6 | TGTGCCAGCAGCCCTCGTGAAACTGTTGATGGCTACACCTTC | CASSPRETVDGYTF
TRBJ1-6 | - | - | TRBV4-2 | TGTGCCAGCAGCCAGCTGAACGGACATCCCCTCCACTTT | CASSQLNGHPLHF
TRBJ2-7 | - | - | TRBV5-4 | TGTGCCAGCAGGAAAATGTTCAGCTCCTACGAGCAGTACTTC | CASRKMFSSYEQYF
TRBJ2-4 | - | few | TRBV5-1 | TGCGCCAGCAGCCCCGATCCAGGCATTCAGTACTTC | CASSPDPGIQYF
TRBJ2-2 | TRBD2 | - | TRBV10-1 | TGCGCCAGCAGTGAGTCGATGGGCGGGAGGAACACCGGGGAGCTGTTTTTT | CASSESMGGRNTGELFF
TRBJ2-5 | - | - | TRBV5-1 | TGCGCCAGCAGCCCAGGGATAGATGAAAAAAAAGAGACCCAGTACTTC | CASSPGIDEKKETQYF
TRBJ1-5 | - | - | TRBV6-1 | TGTGCCAGCAGTGAAGCGCTGGAGCCGGAGCAGCCCCAGCATTTT | CASSEALEPEQPQHF
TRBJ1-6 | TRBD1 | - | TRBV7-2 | TGTGCCAGCCAAAGGGGGACAGGGAGTCGGTCGCCACCCCTCCACTTT | CASQRGTGSRSPPLHF